These 2 T cell receptor beta chains share one sample of origin, sequenced in a study of blood T cell repertoires in COVID-19. The assay was immunoSEQ multiplex PCR, and TCRdb's table has in-frame clones only and misses some. This table has about 140,000 clones, under 90% appearing once. The sample consisted of peripheral blood. The receptors come from a man aged 65-85 years who had recovered from COVID-19.

V usage is TRBV2 and J usage is TRBJ1-2, with a weak D call TRBD1 (5 bases). Germline CDR1 is SNHLY and CDR2 is FYNNEI. Trimming stripped 11 bases from V and 9 bases from J, with 22 bases between. This CDR3 comprises 13 residues. The chain's CDR3 is CALAVGGEWSYTF. The CDR3 nucleotides are TGTGCCTTAGCAGTGGGAGGGGAGTGGAGCTACACCTTC.

The chain employs TRBV9 and TRBJ2-3; 13 nucleotides match TRBD2. From germline, CDR1 is SGDLS and CDR2 YYNGEE. The CDR3 is made up of 16 amino acids. With 5 bases clipped from V and 5 bases from J, the junction kept 8 bases outside the gene matches. The CDR3 nucleotides read TGTGCCAGCAGTCTCGGACTAGCGGGAGCGAAAGATACGCAGTATTTT. This gives the protein CASSLGLAGAKDTQYF.